What follows describes a single T cell receptor beta chain. Only healthy Caucasians were enrolled as donors. Germline lookup yields CDR1 DFQATT and CDR2 SNEGSKA (reference sequence). This CDR3 spans 15 amino acids. Trimming stripped 6 bases from V and 1 base from J, with 18 bases between. The data originate from a study of identical twins. Using its own MiXCR run on the 5' RACE reads, TCRdb lists one record per CDR3 protein. The sample includes 600,000 to 850,000 distinct CDR3 sequences, 15% to 20% of them seen just once. These data were likewise used in another study, on T cells expressing NK-cell markers.

The sample comprised PBMCs. The TCR sequence derives from a woman under 30 in good health. The chain employs TRBV20-1 and TRBJ1-1; D gene ambiguous. CDR3 sequence reads: CSAAHLPNSNTEAFF. Written as DNA, the CDR3 is TGCAGTGCCGCACATTTACCGAACTCGAACACTGAAGCTTTCTTT.